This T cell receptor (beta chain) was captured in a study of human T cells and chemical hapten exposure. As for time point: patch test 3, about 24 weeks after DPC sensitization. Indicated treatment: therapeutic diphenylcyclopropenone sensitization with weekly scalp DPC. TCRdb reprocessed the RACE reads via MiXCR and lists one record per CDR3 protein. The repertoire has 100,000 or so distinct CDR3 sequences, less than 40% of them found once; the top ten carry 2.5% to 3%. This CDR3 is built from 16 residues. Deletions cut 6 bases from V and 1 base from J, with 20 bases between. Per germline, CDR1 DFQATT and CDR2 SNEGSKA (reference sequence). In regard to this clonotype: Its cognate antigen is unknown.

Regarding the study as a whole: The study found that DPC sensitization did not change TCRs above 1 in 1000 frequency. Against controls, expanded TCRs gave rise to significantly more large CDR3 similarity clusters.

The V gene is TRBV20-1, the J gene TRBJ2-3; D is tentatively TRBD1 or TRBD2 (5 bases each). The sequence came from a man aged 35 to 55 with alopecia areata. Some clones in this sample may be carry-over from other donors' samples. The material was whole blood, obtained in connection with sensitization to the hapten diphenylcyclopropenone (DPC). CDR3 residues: CSASEPRDGRTDTQYF. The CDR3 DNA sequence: TGCAGTGCCTCCGAGCCCCGGGACGGACGCACAGATACGCAGTATTTT.